This T cell receptor (beta chain) was retrieved from a study of blood T cell repertoires in COVID-19. Across the whole study: Samples taken during acute and convalescent COVID-19 were collected in the United States, Italy and Spain. Nucleic acid was either cDNA or gDNA, and it came from T cells, B-cell-depleted T cells, or PBMCs.

Measured with immunoSEQ multiplex PCR; TCRdb has only the in-frame clones, and not every one. The sample lists about 120,000 clones, about 88% occurring once. Sequencing used peripheral blood. The sequence was obtained from a man between 40 and 49 years old with acute or convalescent COVID-19.

As DNA, the CDR3 is TGCGCCAGCAAAGTCGGACAGGGAGCCGGGGAGCTGTTTTTT. Protein: CASKVGQGAGELFF. The gene calls are TRBV5-1 and TRBJ2-2; 8 bases align to TRBD1. After removal of 6 bases from V and 6 bases from J, the junction contained 7 bases not matched to a gene. The CDR3 consists of 14 residues. Germline V CDR1 and CDR2: SGHRS, YFSETQ.